The source of this TCR beta chain is a study of blood T cell repertoires in COVID-19. In its sample, this clone was seen once. The table came from immunoSEQ multiplex PCR; TCRdb's copy has only in-frame clones and leaves some out. Of 110,000 to 150,000 clones in the sample, around 86% are singletons; the top ten hold around 11%. Individuals aged roughly 18 to 90 years were recruited from approximately 24 US areas. Two consecutive negative NP/OP PCR tests, clearance, or resolved symptoms defined Cohort 3 recovery. CDR1 is SGHAT and CDR2 is FQDESV in the germline V gene (reference sequence). The CDR3 covers 15 residues. The ends lost 1 base at V and 6 bases at J; junction bases unmatched: 6.

The V gene is TRBV11-1, the J gene TRBJ1-2, with TRBD1 identical over 9 bases. Source material: PBMCs or T cells enriched from blood (not recorded which). The origin of this receptor is a man between 60 and 75 years old who had recovered from COVID-19. CDR3 sequence: CASSLGPDRGNGYTF. CDR3 in DNA: TGTGCCAGCAGCTTAGGCCCGGACAGGGGTAATGGCTACACCTTC.